The present T cell receptor beta chain was sequenced within a study of T-cell reconstitution after alpha-beta-depleted transplantation in children. Germline values: CDR1 DFQATT, CDR2 SNEGSKA (reference sequence). This CDR3 has 15 residues. The V end lost 0 bases, the J end lost 6 bases, and 18 bases lay between the germline ends. Unique molecular identifiers were incorporated when the TCRbeta library was constructed. TCRdb fed the PCR reads into MiXCR, producing one record per CDR3 protein. This sample has around 400,000 distinct CDR3 sequences, with 9.5% to 13% found just once. This clonotype was counted only a few times.

Sequenced material: PBMCs from the stem cell graft donor, taken from the stem cell graft. The chain employs TRBV20-1 and TRBJ2-7; D is possibly TRBD1 or TRBD2 (7 bases each). This receptor was identified in a human donor who donated a stem cell graft to a child with acute myeloid leukemia. This CDR3 is CSARDQGRGGREQYF. In nucleotides, the CDR3 is TGCAGTGCTAGAGATCAGGGCAGGGGGGGGCGCGAGCAGTACTTC.